This entry lists 2 T cell receptor beta chains sequenced from one sample in a study of CD8+CD57+ T cells in acquired aplastic anemia. CDR3 and TCR beta VDJ profiling relied on genomic DNA as the template. TCRdb re-analysed the reads in MiXCR, keeping a single row per CDR3 protein. The table lists under 150,000 distinct CDR3 sequences, about 40% of them singletons. Sequencing was performed on sorted CD4+, CD8+, or CD8+CD57+ T cells (not recorded which) from PBMCs. The receptors were sampled from a human donor in good health, serving as a control.

This clonotype came up many times. The chain joins TRBV19 to TRBJ1-2; D is unclear. Between the trimmed V and J ends, which lost 0 bases and 8 bases, there was a span of 10 bases. Germline assignment: CDR1 LNHDA and CDR2 SQIVND (reference sequence). This CDR3 spans 13 amino acids. The CDR3 DNA is TGTGCCAGTAGTATAGAGGCCCACACGGGCTACACCTTC. The encoded protein is CASSIEAHTGYTF.

This clonotype showed up just a few times. The genes are TRBV7-9 and TRBJ1-3; unclear D gene. This CDR3 spans 15 amino acids. Trimming shortened V by 11 bases and J by 0 bases, and 17 bases separated the two germline ends. CDR1 is SEHNR and CDR2 is FQNEAQ in the germline V gene (reference sequence). The CDR3 DNA follows: TGTGCCGCGTATTTCAGTGGTCTCTCTGGAAACACCATATATTTT. This translates into CAAYFSGLSGNTIYF.